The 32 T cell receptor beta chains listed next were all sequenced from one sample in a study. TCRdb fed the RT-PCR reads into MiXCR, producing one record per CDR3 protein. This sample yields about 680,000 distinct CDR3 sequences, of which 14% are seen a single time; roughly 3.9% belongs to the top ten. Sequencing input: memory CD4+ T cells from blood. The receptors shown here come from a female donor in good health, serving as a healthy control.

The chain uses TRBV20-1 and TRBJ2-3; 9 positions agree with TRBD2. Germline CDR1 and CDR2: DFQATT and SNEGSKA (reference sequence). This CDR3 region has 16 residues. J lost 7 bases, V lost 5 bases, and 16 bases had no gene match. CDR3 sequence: CSAPSSLAGDAYTQYF. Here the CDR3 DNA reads TGCAGTGCTCCCAGTTCCTTAGCGGGGGACGCGTATACGCAGTATTTT.

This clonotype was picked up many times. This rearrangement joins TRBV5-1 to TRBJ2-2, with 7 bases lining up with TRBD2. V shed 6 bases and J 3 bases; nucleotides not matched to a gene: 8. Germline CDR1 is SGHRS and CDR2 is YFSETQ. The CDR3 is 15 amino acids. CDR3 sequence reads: CASTVLAGDTGELFF. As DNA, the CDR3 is TGCGCCAGCACCGTGTTGGCGGGGGACACCGGGGAGCTGTTTTTT.

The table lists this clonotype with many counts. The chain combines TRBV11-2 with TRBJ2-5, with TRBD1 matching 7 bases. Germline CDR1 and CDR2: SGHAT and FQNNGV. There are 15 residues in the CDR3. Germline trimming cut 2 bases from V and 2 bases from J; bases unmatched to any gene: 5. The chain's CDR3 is CASSLNRGPQETQYF. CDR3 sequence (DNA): TGTGCCAGCAGCTTAAACAGGGGACCTCAAGAGACCCAGTACTTC. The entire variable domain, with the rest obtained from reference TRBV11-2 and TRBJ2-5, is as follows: EAGVAQSPRYKIIEKRQSVAFWCNPISGHATLYWYQQILGQGPKLLIQFQNNGVVDDSQLPKDRFSAERLKGVDSTLKIQPAKLEDSAVYLCASSLNRGPQETQYFGPGTRLLVL.

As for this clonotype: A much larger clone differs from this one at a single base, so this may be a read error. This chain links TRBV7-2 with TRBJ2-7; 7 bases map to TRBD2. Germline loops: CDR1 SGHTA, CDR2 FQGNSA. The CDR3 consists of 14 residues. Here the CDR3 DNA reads TGTGCCAGCAGCCTTAGCGGGCCGCCCTACAAGCAGTACTTC. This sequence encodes CASSLSGPPYKQYF.

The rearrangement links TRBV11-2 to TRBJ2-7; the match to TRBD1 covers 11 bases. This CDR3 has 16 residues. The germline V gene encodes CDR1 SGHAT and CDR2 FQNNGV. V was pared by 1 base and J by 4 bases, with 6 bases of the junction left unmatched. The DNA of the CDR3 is TGTGCCAGCAGCTTAGCCGGGACAGGGGGGTTGTACGAGCAGTACTTC. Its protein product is CASSLAGTGGLYEQYF. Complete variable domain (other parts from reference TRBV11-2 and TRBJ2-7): EAGVAQSPRYKIIEKRQSVAFWCNPISGHATLYWYQQILGQGPKLLIQFQNNGVVDDSQLPKDRFSAERLKGVDSTLKIQPAKLEDSAVYLCASSLAGTGGLYEQYFGPGTRLTVT.

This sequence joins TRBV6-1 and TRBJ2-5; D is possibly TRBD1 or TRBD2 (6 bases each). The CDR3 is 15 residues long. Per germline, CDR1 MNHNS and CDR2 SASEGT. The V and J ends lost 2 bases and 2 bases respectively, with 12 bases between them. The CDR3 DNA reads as TGTGCCAGCAGTGAATCTAGGGGGAGGCAAGAGACCCAGTACTTC. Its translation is CASSESRGRQETQYF.

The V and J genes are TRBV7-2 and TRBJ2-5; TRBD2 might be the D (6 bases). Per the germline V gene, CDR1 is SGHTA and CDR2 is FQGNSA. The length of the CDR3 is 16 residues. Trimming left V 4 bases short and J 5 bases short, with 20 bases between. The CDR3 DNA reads TGTGCCAGCAGCTCATACCGGGCCAAGGGGAGGGAGACCCAGTACTTC. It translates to CASSSYRAKGRETQYF.

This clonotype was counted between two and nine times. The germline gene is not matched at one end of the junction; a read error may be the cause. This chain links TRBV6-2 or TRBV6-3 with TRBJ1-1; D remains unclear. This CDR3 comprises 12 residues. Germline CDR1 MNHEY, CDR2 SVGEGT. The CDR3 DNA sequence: TGTGCCAGCAGTTATAGTGACCGAAGGATAGTTTTT. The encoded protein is CASSYSDRRIVF.

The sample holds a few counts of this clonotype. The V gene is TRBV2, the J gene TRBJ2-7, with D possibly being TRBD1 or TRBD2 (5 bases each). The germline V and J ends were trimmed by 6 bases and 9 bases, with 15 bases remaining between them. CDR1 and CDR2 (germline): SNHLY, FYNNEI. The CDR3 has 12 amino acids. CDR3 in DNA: TGTGCCAGCAGGTGGGACCGGCCTGGGCAGTACTTC. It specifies CASRWDRPGQYF.

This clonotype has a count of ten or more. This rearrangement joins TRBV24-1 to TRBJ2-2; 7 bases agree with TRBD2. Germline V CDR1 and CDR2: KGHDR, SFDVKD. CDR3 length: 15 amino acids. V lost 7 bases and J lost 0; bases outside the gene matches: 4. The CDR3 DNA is TGTGCCACCAGCAGGAGCGGGGCGAACACCGGGGAGCTGTTTTTT. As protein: CATSRSGANTGELFF.

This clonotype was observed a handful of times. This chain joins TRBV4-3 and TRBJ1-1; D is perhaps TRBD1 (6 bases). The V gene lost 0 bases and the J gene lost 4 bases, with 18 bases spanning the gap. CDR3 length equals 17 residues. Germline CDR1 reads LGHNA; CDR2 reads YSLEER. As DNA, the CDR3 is TGCGCCAGCAGCCAAGATCTAAGGACGGGGGGCGGCACTGAAGCTTTCTTT. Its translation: CASSQDLRTGGGTEAFF.

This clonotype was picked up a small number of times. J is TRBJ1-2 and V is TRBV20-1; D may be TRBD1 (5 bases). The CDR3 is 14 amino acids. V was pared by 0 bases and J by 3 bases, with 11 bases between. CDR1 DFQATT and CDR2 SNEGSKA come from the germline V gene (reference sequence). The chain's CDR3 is CSARDVREDYGYTF. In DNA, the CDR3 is TGCAGTGCTAGAGATGTCAGGGAAGACTATGGCTACACCTTC.

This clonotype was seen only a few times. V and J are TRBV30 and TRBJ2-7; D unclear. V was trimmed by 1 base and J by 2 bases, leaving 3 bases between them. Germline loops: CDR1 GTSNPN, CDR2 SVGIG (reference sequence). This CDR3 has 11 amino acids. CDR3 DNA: TGTGCCTGGAGTGCTGCCTACGAGCAGTACTTC. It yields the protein CAWSAAYEQYF. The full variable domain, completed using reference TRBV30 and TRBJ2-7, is SQTIHQWPATLVQPVGSPLSLECTVEGTSNPNLYWYRQAAGRGLQLLFYSVGIGQISSEVPQNLSASRPQDRQFILSSKKLLLSDSGFYLCAWSAAYEQYFGPGTRLTVT.

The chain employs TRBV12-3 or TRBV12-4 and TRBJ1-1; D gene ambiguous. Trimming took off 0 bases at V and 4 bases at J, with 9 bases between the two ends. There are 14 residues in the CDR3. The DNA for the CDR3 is TGTGCCAGCAGTTTAGCTGGCGTTCCCACTGAAGCTTTCTTT. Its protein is CASSLAGVPTEAFF.

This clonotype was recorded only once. CDR3 DNA: TGTGCCAGCAGCTTAGATGGGGGTGAAACCGGGGAGCTGTTTTTT. It translates to CASSLDGGETGELFF. The chain couples TRBV11-2 to TRBJ2-2, with D perhaps given as TRBD1 or TRBD2 (5 bases each). The V and J ends lost 0 bases and 5 bases respectively, with 10 bases between them. The CDR3 length is 15 residues. CDR1 is SGHAT, CDR2 FQNNGV, per germline. The entire variable domain, with the rest obtained from reference TRBV11-2 and TRBJ2-2, is as follows: EAGVAQSPRYKIIEKRQSVAFWCNPISGHATLYWYQQILGQGPKLLIQFQNNGVVDDSQLPKDRFSAERLKGVDSTLKIQPAKLEDSAVYLCASSLDGGETGELFFGEGSRLTVL.

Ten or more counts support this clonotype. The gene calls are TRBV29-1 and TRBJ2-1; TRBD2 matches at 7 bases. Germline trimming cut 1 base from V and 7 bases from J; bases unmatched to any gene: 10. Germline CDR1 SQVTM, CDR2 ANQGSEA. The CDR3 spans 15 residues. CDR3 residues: CSVEAPSGTINEQFF. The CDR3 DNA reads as TGCAGCGTTGAAGCCCCTAGCGGAACAATTAATGAGCAGTTCTTC.

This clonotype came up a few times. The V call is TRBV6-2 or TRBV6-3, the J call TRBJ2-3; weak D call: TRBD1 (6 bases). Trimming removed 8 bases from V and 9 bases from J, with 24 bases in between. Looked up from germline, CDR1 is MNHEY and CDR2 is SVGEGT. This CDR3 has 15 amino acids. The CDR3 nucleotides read TGTGCCAGCTGCTACAGGGACCTGGGAATTGGGACGCAGTATTTT. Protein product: CASCYRDLGIGTQYF.

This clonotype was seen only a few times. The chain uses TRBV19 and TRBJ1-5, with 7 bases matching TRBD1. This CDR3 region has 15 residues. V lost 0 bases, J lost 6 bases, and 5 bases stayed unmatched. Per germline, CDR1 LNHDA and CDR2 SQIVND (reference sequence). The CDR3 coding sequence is TGTGCCAGTAGTATAGAAGGCAGGGGGGCTCAGCCCCAGCATTTT. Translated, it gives CASSIEGRGAQPQHF.

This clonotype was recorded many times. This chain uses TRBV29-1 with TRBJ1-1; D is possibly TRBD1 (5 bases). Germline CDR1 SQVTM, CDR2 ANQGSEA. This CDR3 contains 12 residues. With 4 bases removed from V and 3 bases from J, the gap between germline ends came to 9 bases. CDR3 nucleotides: TGCAGCGTTGTCAGGGAATACACTGAAGCTTTCTTT. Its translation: CSVVREYTEAFF. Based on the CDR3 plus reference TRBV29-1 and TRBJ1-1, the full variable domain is SAVISQKPSRDICQRGTSLTIQCQVDSQVTMMFWYRQQPGQSLTLIATANQGSEATYESGFVIDKFPISRPNLTFSTLTVSNMSPEDSSIYLCSVVREYTEAFFGQGTRLTVV.

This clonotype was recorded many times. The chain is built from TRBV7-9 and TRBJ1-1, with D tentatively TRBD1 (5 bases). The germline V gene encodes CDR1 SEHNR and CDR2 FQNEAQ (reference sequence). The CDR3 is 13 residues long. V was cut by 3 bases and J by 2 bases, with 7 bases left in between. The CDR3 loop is CASSFDSNTEAFF. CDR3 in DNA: TGTGCCAGCAGCTTTGACAGTAACACTGAAGCTTTCTTT.

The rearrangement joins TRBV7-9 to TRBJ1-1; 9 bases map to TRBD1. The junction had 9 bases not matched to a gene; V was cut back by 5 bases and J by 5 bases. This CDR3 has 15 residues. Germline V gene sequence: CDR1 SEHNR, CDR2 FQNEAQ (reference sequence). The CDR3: CASSPGTGRETEAFF. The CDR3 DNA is TGTGCCAGCAGCCCCGGGACAGGGAGGGAAACTGAAGCTTTCTTT.

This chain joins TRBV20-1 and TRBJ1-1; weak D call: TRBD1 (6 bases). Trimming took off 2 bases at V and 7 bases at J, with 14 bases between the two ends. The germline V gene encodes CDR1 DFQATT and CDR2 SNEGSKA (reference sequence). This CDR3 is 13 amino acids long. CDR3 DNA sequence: TGCAGTGCTAGAAGGGGGGAAGGCCTTGAAGCTTTCTTT. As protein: CSARRGEGLEAFF.

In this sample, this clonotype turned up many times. The CDR3: CASSPRDRYEQYF. The CDR3 nucleotides read TGTGCCAGCAGCCCCCGGGACAGGTACGAGCAGTACTTC. The V gene is TRBV7-2, the J gene TRBJ2-7; 8 bases are shared with TRBD1. This CDR3 has 13 amino acids. Trimming cost V 5 bases and J 4 bases; bases outside gene matches: 4. Germline CDR1 SGHTA, CDR2 FQGNSA.

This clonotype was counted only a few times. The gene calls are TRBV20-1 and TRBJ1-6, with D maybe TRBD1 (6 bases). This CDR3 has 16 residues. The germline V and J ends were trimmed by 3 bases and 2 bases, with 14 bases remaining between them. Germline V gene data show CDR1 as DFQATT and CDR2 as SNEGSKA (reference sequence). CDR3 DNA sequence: TGCAGTGCTAGGGACAGCTTAGCCCCCTATAATTCACCCCTCCACTTT. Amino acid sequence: CSARDSLAPYNSPLHF.

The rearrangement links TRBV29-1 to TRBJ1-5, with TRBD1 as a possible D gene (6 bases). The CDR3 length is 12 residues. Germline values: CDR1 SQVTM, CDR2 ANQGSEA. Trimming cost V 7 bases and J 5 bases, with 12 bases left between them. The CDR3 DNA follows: TGCAGCGCCGAAGGGGGATATCAGCCCCAGCATTTT. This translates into CSAEGGYQPQHF.

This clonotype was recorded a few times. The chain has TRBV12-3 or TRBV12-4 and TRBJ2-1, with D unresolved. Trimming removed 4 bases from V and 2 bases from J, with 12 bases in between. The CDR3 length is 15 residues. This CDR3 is CASSSPRSAYNEQFF. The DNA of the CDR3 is TGTGCCAGCAGTTCCCCCAGGAGTGCCTACAATGAGCAGTTCTTC.

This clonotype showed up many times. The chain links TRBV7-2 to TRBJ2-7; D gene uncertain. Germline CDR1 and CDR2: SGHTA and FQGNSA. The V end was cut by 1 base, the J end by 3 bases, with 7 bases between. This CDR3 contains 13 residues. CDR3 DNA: TGTGCCAGCAGCTTAGGGGATATCTACGAGCAGTACTTC. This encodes CASSLGDIYEQYF.

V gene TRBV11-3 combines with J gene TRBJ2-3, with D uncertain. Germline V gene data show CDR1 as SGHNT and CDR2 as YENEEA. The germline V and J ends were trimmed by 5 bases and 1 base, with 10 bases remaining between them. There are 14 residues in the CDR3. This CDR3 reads CASSPHRGTDTQYF. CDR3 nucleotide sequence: TGTGCCAGCAGCCCCCACAGAGGCACAGATACGCAGTATTTT.

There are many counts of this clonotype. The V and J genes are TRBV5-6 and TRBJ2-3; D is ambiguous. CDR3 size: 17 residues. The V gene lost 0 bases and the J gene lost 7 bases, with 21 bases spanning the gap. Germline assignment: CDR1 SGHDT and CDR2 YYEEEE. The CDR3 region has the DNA TGTGCCAGCAGCTTGGAGTTGAGCAGTGAGTGGGGAAATACGCAGTATTTT. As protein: CASSLELSSEWGNTQYF.

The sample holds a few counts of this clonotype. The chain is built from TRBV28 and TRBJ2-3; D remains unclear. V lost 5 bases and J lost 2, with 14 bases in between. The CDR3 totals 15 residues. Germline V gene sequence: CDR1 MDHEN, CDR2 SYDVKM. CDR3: CASSDPRRDTDTQYF. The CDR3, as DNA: TGTGCCAGCAGTGATCCCCGACGAGACACAGATACGCAGTATTTT. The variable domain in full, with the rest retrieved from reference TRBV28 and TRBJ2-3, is DVKVTQSSRYLVKRTGEKVFLECVQDMDHENMFWYRQDPGLGLRLIYFSYDVKMKEKGDIPEGYSVSREKKERFSLILESASTNQTSMYLCASSDPRRDTDTQYFGPGTRLTVL.

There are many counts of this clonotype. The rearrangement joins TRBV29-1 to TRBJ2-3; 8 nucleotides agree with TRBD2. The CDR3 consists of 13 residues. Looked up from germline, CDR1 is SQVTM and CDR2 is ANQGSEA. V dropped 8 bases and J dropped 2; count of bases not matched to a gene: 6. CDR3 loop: CSHTGGSTDTQYF. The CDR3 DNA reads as TGCAGCCACACGGGGGGGTCCACAGATACGCAGTATTTT.

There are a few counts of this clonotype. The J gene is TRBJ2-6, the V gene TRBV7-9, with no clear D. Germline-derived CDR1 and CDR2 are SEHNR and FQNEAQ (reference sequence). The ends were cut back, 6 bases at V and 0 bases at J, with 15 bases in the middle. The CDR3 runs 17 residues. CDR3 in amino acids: CASSSPVLISGANVLTF. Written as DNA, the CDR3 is TGTGCCAGCAGTTCCCCGGTACTCATCTCTGGGGCCAACGTCCTGACTTTC.